Below, 19 T cell receptor beta chains from the same sample are listed, as sequenced in a study of cytomegalovirus exposure and HLA in healthy donors. The PCR had 60 Vbeta and 13 Jbeta primers. Generated by immunoSEQ multiplex PCR, the TCRdb table keeps only in-frame clones and is missing some. This sample contains tens of thousands of clones. Source material: PBMCs. Receptor source: a man in his forties or fifties in good health and CMV-seropositive.

V usage is TRBV30 and J usage is TRBJ1-1; a possible D gene is TRBD1 (6 bases). CDR3 length: 13 residues. Germline V gives CDR1 GTSNPN, CDR2 SVGIG (reference sequence). V was cut by 2 bases and J by 5 bases, with 12 bases left in between. The CDR3 sequence is CAWSLGAQTEAFF. Here the CDR3 DNA reads TGTGCCTGGAGTTTGGGGGCGCAGACTGAAGCTTTCTTT. The whole variable domain, filled in from reference TRBV30 and TRBJ1-1, reads SQTIHQWPATLVQPVGSPLSLECTVEGTSNPNLYWYRQAAGRGLQLLFYSVGIGQISSEVPQNLSASRPQDRQFILSSKKLLLSDSGFYLCAWSLGAQTEAFFGQGTRLTVV.

The chain recombines TRBV23-1 with TRBJ1-2, with TRBD1 matching over 8 bases. TRBV23-1 is an open reading frame whose function is uncertain. Germline trimming cut 2 bases from V and 3 bases from J; bases unmatched to any gene: 11. The CDR3 has 17 amino acids. The CDR3 coding sequence is TGCGCCAGCAGTCAACGGGCCGGGGACAGGCCTTACTATGGCTACACCTTC. Translated, it gives CASSQRAGDRPYYGYTF.

This chain joins TRBV7-6 and TRBJ2-1; D might be TRBD2 (5 bases). Trimming removed 1 base from V and 6 bases from J, with 16 bases in between. CDR3 length equals 16 residues. From germline, CDR1 is SGHVS and CDR2 FNYEAQ. CDR3 nucleotides: TGTGCCAGCAGCTTAGGAATAGGGCTAGCCCTCAATGAGCAGTTCTTC. Its translation: CASSLGIGLALNEQFF. Supplemented by reference TRBV7-6 and TRBJ2-1, the full variable domain reads GAGVSQSPRYKVTKRGQDVALRCDPISGHVSLYWYRQALGQGPEFLTYFNYEAQQDKSGLPNDRFSAERPEGSISTLTIQRTEQRDSAMYRCASSLGIGLALNEQFFGPGTRLTVL.

This sequence joins TRBV9 and TRBJ2-1, with 9 bases aligning to TRBD2. V gave up 0 bases and J gave up 6 bases; unmatched junction bases: 4. The CDR3 is 15 amino acids. Germline CDR1 reads SGDLS; CDR2 reads YYNGEE. The CDR3 DNA reads TGTGCCAGCAGCGTAGCAAATAGCGGGAGCAATGAGCAGTTCTTC. Translating it yields CASSVANSGSNEQFF.

The rearrangement uses TRBV27 and TRBJ1-1, with D possibly being TRBD1 (5 bases). Germline-derived CDR1 and CDR2 are MNHEY and SMNVEV (reference sequence). Trimming removed 4 bases from V and 6 bases from J, with 12 bases in between. CDR3 length equals 13 residues. CDR3 amino acids: CASSWAGGAEAFF. The CDR3 DNA is TGTGCCAGCAGTTGGGCCGGGGGGGCTGAAGCTTTCTTT.

The chain combines TRBV19 with TRBJ2-1; perhaps TRBD1 as D (7 bases). V was shortened by 6 bases and J by 6 bases, with 21 bases between the two germline ends. Germline lookup yields CDR1 LNHDA and CDR2 SQIVND (reference sequence). The CDR3 is 16 residues long. The CDR3 region has the DNA TGTGCCAGTAGCGAAGCACAGGGGAGGATCCGCAATGAGCAGTTCTTC. Protein product: CASSEAQGRIRNEQFF.

This rearrangement joins TRBV11-3 to TRBJ1-4; tentative D call: TRBD1 (6 bases). CDR1 and CDR2 from the germline V gene are SGHNT and YENEEA. V was clipped by 5 bases and J by 5 bases, with 18 bases between them. The CDR3 covers 16 residues. In DNA form, the CDR3 reads TGTGCCAGCAGCCAGGTGTGGACAGTGGAAAATGAAAAACTGTTTTTT. This sequence encodes CASSQVWTVENEKLFF.

Written as DNA, the CDR3 is TGTGCCAGCAGCTTAGAGGGGGGGGCAACTGAAGCTTTCTTT. Its protein is CASSLEGGATEAFF. The rearrangement joins TRBV11-3 to TRBJ1-1; D possibly corresponds to TRBD1 (6 bases). The germline gives CDR1 SGHNT, CDR2 YENEEA. This CDR3 contains 14 residues. V dropped 0 bases and J dropped 5 bases, with 10 bases sitting between them. Variable domain in full (rest from reference TRBV11-3 and TRBJ1-1): EAGVVQSPRYKIIEKKQPVAFWCNPISGHNTLYWYLQNLGQGPELLIRYENEEAVDDSQLPKDRFSAERLKGVDSTLKIQPAELGDSAVYLCASSLEGGATEAFFGQGTRLTVV.

This rearrangement joins TRBV7-2 to TRBJ2-7; the match to TRBD2 covers 9 bases. The CDR3 is 14 amino acids. The germline CDR1 and CDR2 sequences are SGHTA and FQGNSA. Losses at the gene ends were 6 bases for V and 4 bases for J; bases not matched to a gene: 7. Written as DNA, the CDR3 is TGTGCCAGCAGTATGGGCAGCGGGAGGTACGAGCAGTACTTC. Translating it yields CASSMGSGRYEQYF.

This chain connects TRBV7-9 to TRBJ1-4; the D gene is possibly TRBD1 (5 bases). This CDR3 has 17 residues. Germline values: CDR1 SEHNR, CDR2 FQNEAQ (reference sequence). The V end lost 5 bases, the J end lost 3 bases, and 19 bases lay between the germline ends. CDR3: CASSPRRVGSPNEKLFF. DNA of the CDR3: TGTGCCAGCAGCCCCCGCAGGGTTGGCTCCCCTAATGAAAAACTGTTTTTT.

V is TRBV30 and J is TRBJ1-4, with TRBD1 matching 9 bases. The V segment lost 2 bases and the J segment 8 bases; nucleotides outside the gene matches: 12. This CDR3 spans 16 amino acids. Per germline, CDR1 GTSNPN and CDR2 SVGIG (reference sequence). The CDR3 loop reads CAWSPGLRTGEEKLFF. The DNA for the CDR3 is TGTGCCTGGAGTCCCGGTCTAAGGACAGGGGAGGAAAAACTGTTTTTT.

The chain's CDR3 is CSVDGAGETQYF. CDR3 nucleotide sequence: TGCAGCGTTGATGGGGCAGGAGAGACCCAGTACTTC. V is TRBV29-1 and J is TRBJ2-5, with D maybe TRBD1 (5 bases). Between the trimmed V and J ends, which lost 3 bases and 4 bases, there was a span of 9 bases. The germline gives CDR1 SQVTM, CDR2 ANQGSEA. This CDR3 region has 12 residues.

V usage is TRBV27 and J usage is TRBJ1-4; perhaps TRBD1 as D (6 bases). V lost 5 bases to trimming and J lost 6 bases, with 13 bases between them. CDR3 length equals 14 residues. Germline-derived CDR1 and CDR2 are MNHEY and SMNVEV (reference sequence). For the CDR3, the DNA is TGTGCCAGCAGTCCCGGGGGGGGCCATGAAAAACTGTTTTTT. This sequence encodes CASSPGGGHEKLFF.

This chain links TRBV30 with TRBJ1-1, with D maybe TRBD1 (6 bases). In germline, CDR1 is GTSNPN, CDR2 SVGIG (reference sequence). The CDR3 has 19 residues. Trimming cost V 3 bases and J 3 bases, with 29 bases left between them. Here the CDR3 DNA reads TGTGCCTGGAGCTCACGATACGGACAGTTCTCCCCCCCGTACACTGAAGCTTTCTTT. It is translated as CAWSSRYGQFSPPYTEAFF.

V gene TRBV14 combines with J gene TRBJ1-2; the D is unclear. CDR1 is SGHDN and CDR2 is FVKESK in the germline V gene. The CDR3 extends over 13 amino acids. V lost 3 bases and J 7 bases, leaving 12 bases between the germline ends. CDR3 sequence: CASSQTIATGYTF. CDR3 nucleotide sequence: TGTGCCAGCAGCCAGACAATCGCCACTGGCTACACCTTC.

Points on this clone: The sample holds other DNA sequences that translate to the same CDR3. This chain joins TRBV18 and TRBJ1-1; 7 bases align to TRBD1. Germline CDR1 reads KGHSH; CDR2 reads LQKENI. V was clipped by 5 bases and J by 2 bases; unmatched bases: 8. The length of the CDR3 is 15 residues. The DNA of the CDR3 is TGTGCCAGCTCAAACAACAGGGGCGGAAACACTGAAGCTTTCTTT. Translation gives CASSNNRGGNTEAFF.

The CDR3 protein is CASSPKYRVFKILQETQYF. DNA for the CDR3: TGTGCCAGCAGCCCAAAATACAGGGTGTTTAAAATTTTGCAAGAGACCCAGTACTTC. The chain links TRBV5-6 to TRBJ2-5; D perhaps matches TRBD1 (6 bases). Trimming stripped 4 bases from V and 2 bases from J, with 27 bases between. This CDR3 is built from 19 residues. Germline lookup yields CDR1 SGHDT and CDR2 YYEEEE.

The rearrangement joins TRBV4-1 to TRBJ2-3, with 15 positions matching TRBD2. J lost 5 bases, V lost 4 bases, and 4 bases had no gene match. The CDR3 consists of 16 residues. Germline CDR1 reads MGHRA; CDR2 reads YSYEKL. The CDR3 nucleotides read TGCGCCAGCAGCCCCCCGGGACTAGCGGGAGGAGATACGCAGTATTTT. Translated: CASSPPGLAGGDTQYF.

This chain uses TRBV30 with TRBJ2-7; D may be TRBD2 (7 bases). The CDR3 spans 13 residues. The germline V gene has CDR1 GTSNPN and CDR2 SVGIG (reference sequence). Trimming took off 2 bases at V and 7 bases at J, with 15 bases between the two ends. CDR3 sequence: CAWSYAGAGEQYF. DNA for the CDR3: TGTGCCTGGAGTTATGCGGGGGCCGGGGAGCAGTACTTC.